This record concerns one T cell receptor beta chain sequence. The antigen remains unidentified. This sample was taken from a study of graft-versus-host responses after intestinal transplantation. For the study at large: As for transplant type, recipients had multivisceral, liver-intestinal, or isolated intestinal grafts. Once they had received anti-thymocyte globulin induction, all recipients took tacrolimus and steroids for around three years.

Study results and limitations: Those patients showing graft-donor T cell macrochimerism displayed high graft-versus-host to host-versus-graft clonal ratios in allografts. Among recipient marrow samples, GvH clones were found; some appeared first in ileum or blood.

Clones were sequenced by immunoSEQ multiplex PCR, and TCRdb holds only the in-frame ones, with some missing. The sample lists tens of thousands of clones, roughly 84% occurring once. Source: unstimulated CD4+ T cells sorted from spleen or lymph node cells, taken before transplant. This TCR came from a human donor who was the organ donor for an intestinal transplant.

The CDR3 region is CASSSLGQGFEQYV. CDR3 DNA: TGTGCCAGCAGTAGTCTAGGACAGGGGTTCGAGCAGTACGTC. The chain recombines TRBV28 with TRBJ2-7; 9 bases line up with TRBD1. The V gene's germline CDR1 is MDHEN and CDR2 SYDVKM. V gave up 5 bases and J gave up 6 bases; unmatched junction bases: 8. The length of the CDR3 is 14 residues.